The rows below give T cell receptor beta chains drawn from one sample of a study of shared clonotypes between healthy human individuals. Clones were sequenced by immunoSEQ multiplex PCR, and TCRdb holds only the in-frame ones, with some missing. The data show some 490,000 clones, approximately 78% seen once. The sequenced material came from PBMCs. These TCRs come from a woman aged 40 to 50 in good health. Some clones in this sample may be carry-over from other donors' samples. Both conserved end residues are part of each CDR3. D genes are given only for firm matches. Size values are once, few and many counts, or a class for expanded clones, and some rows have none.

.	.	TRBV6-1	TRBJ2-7	CASSGAGVVYEQYF	TGTGCCAGCAGTGGAGCAGGGGTGGTCTACGAGCAGTACTTC
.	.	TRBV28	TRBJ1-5	CASTLGGASNQPQHF	TGTGCCAGCACTCTAGGGGGGGCTAGCAATCAGCCCCAGCATTTT
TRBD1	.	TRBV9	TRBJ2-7	CASSVQGQGYEQYF	TGTGCCAGCAGCGTACAGGGACAGGGCTACGAGCAGTACTTC
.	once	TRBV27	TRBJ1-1	CASSSWTENTEAFF	TGTGCCAGCAGTTCCTGGACGGAAAACACTGAAGCTTTCTTT
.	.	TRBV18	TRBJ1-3	CASSPGQNSGNTIYF	TGTGCCAGCTCACCAGGGCAAAACTCTGGAAACACCATATATTTT
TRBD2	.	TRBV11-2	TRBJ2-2	CASSLPAGVLTGELFF	TGTGCCAGCAGCTTACCAGCGGGAGTACTCACCGGGGAGCTGTTTTTT
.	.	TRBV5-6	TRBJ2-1	CASSLVSDNEQFF	TGTGCCAGCAGCTTGGTATCGGACAATGAGCAGTTCTTC
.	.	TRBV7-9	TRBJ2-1	CASSLGIYNEQFF	TGTGCCAGCAGCTTAGGGATCTACAATGAGCAGTTCTTC
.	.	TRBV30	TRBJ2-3	CAWSVLYVGQHTDTQYF	TGTGCCTGGAGTGTATTATATGTGGGACAACACACAGATACGCAGTATTTT
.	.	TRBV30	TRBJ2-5	CAWSVQETQYF	TGTGCCTGGAGTGTACAAGAGACCCAGTACTTC
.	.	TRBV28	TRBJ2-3	CASSLAVSTDTQYF	TGTGCCAGCAGTTTAGCGGTATCCACAGATACGCAGTATTTT
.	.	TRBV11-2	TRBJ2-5	CASSSGWETNQETQYF	TGTGCCAGCAGCTCAGGGTGGGAGACCAACCAAGAGACCCAGTACTTC
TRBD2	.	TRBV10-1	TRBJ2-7	CASSDQSSGHYEQYF	TGCGCCAGCAGTGACCAATCTAGCGGACACTACGAGCAGTACTTC
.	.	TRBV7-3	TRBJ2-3	CASSPTSGGLDTQYF	TGTGCCAGCAGCCCCACCTCCGGGGGCCTAGATACGCAGTATTTT
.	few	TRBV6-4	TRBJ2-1	CASSDGEREQFF	TGTGCCAGCAGTGACGGGGAAAGGGAGCAGTTCTTC
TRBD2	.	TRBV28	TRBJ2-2	CASSLTSGSTGELFF	TGTGCCAGCAGTCTTACTAGCGGGAGTACCGGGGAGCTGTTTTTT
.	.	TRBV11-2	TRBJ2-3	CASSLGTSTDTQYF	TGTGCCAGCAGCTTAGGGACGTCGACAGATACGCAGTATTTT
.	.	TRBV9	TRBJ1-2	CASSVAAGSSYTF	TGTGCCAGCAGCGTAGCCGCAGGGAGTAGCTACACCTTC
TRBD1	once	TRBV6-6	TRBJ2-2	CASSDRTGTGELFF	TGTGCCAGCAGTGACCGGACAGGAACCGGGGAGCTGTTTTTT
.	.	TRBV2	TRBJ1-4	CASTRTGFREKLFF	TGTGCCAGCACCCGAACAGGGTTTCGTGAAAAACTGTTTTTT
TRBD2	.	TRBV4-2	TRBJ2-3	CASSQDWTSGADTQYF	TGTGCCAGCAGCCAAGATTGGACTAGCGGAGCAGATACGCAGTATTTT
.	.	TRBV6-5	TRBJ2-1	CASRQFGGTHNEQFF	TGTGCCAGCAGACAGTTCGGCGGAACCCACAATGAGCAGTTCTTC
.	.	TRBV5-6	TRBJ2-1	CASSPPRFNEQFF	TGTGCCAGCAGCCCACCGCGGTTCAATGAGCAGTTCTTC
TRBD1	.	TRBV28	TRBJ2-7	CASSLGQGASEQYF	TGTGCCAGCAGTTTAGGTCAGGGGGCTAGCGAGCAGTACTTC
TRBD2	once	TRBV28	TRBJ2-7	CASRRTGTSLYEQYF	TGTGCCAGCAGGCGAACCGGGACTAGTCTCTACGAGCAGTACTTC
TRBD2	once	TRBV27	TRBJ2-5	CASSLFPGLAKETQYF	TGTGCCAGCAGTTTATTCCCGGGACTAGCCAAGGAGACCCAGTACTTC
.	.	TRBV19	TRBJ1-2	CATRATLESYGYTF	TGTGCCACCCGGGCGACCCTAGAGAGCTATGGCTACACCTTC
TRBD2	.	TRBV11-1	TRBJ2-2	CASSAPGGRVGELFF	TGTGCCAGCAGCGCACCGGGGGGAAGAGTCGGGGAGCTGTTTTTT
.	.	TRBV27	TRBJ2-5	CASSFPGRQETQYF	TGTGCCAGCAGTTTCCCCGGCAGGCAAGAGACCCAGTACTTC
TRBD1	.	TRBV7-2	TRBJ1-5	CASSFSRGQAQPQHF	TGTGCCAGCAGCTTTTCCAGGGGGCAGGCTCAGCCCCAGCATTTT
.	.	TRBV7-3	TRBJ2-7	CASSPPWRDGPTYEQYF	TGTGCCAGCAGCCCCCCATGGCGGGATGGGCCGACCTACGAGCAGTACTTC
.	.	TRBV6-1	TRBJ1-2	CASRRAGDSGYGYTF	TGTGCCAGCAGGAGGGCAGGGGATTCGGGGTATGGCTACACCTTC
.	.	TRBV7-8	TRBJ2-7	CASSLGPEPMGEQYF	TGTGCCAGCAGCTTAGGTCCAGAACCGATGGGCGAGCAGTACTTC
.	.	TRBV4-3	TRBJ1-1	CASSQDGGVPEAFF	TGCGCCAGCAGCCAAGACGGCGGGGTTCCTGAAGCTTTCTTT
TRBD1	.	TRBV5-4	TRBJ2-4	CASSSTGQGSIQYF	TGTGCCAGCAGCTCAACGGGACAGGGGTCCATTCAGTACTTC
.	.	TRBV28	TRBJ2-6	CASSPYYGANSGANVLTF	TGTGCCAGCAGTCCTTATTATGGGGCGAATTCTGGGGCCAACGTCCTGACTTTC
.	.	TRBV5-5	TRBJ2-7	CASNRLGGRGSYEQYF	TGTGCCAGCAACCGACTGGGGGGGCGTGGCTCCTACGAGCAGTACTTC
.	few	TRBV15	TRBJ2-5	CATSRDPAVPVTQYF	TGTGCCACCAGCAGAGATCCAGCGGTCCCTGTAACCCAGTACTTC
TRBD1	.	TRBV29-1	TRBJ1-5	CSVGDRANQPQHF	TGCAGCGTTGGGGACAGGGCGAATCAGCCCCAGCATTTT
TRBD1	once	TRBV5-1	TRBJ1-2	CASSTPGQDGYTF	TGCGCCAGCAGCACCCCGGGACAGGATGGCTACACCTTC
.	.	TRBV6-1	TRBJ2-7	CASSLRRESPYEQYF	TGTGCCAGCAGTCTCCGAAGGGAGAGCCCATACGAGCAGTACTTC
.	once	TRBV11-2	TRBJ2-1	CASRPIRRSVYNEQFF	TGTGCCAGCAGGCCCATTCGGCGGAGCGTGTACAATGAGCAGTTCTTC
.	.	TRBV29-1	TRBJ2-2	CSVGQDTNTGELFF	TGCAGCGTTGGCCAGGACACTAACACCGGGGAGCTGTTTTTT
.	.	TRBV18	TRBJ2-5	CASSSGMETQYF	TGTGCCAGCTCTTCGGGCATGGAGACCCAGTACTTC
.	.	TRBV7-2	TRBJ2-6	CASSPRGLAGANVLTF	TGTGCCAGCAGCCCACGGGGGCTGGCCGGGGCCAACGTCCTGACTTTC
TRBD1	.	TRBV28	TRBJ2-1	CASSITGTGIKNEQFF	TGTGCCAGCAGTATTACTGGGACAGGGATAAAAAATGAGCAGTTCTTC
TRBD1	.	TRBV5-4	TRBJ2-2	CASSYGQGRTGELFF	TGTGCCAGCAGCTACGGACAGGGGCGCACCGGGGAGCTGTTTTTT
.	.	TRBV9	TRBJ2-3	CASSVTGGWGTDTQYF	TGTGCCAGCAGCGTCACTGGGGGCTGGGGAACAGATACGCAGTATTTT
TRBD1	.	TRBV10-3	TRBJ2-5	CAISRDRNQETQYF	TGTGCCATCAGCCGGGACAGAAACCAAGAGACCCAGTACTTC
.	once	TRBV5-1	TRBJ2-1	CASSRPGRDNEQFF	TGCGCCAGCAGCCGACCCGGCAGGGACAATGAGCAGTTCTTC
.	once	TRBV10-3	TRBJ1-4	CAISAGAPNEKLFF	TGTGCCATCAGTGCAGGGGCTCCTAATGAAAAACTGTTTTTT
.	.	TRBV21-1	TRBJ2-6	CASSKGHRRTSGANVLTF	TGTGCCAGCAGCAAAGGCCACAGACGTACCTCTGGGGCCAACGTCCTGACTTTC
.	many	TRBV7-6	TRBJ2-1	CASSLEWGQYNEQFF	TGTGCCAGCAGCTTAGAGTGGGGGCAGTACAATGAGCAGTTCTTC
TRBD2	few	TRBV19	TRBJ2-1	CASSMGLAGLGGYNEQFF	TGTGCCAGTAGTATGGGACTAGCGGGACTTGGAGGCTACAATGAGCAGTTCTTC
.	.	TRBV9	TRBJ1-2	CASSAESGGYGYTF	TGTGCCAGCAGCGCGGAGAGTGGTGGCTATGGCTACACCTTC
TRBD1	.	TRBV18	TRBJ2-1	CASSPGLDRGEQFF	TGTGCCAGCTCACCAGGCCTGGACAGGGGTGAGCAGTTCTTC
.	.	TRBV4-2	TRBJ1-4	CASSQDGRAYEKLFF	TGTGCCAGCAGCCAAGATGGGAGGGCGTACGAAAAACTGTTTTTT